The 26 T cell receptor beta chains given below trace back to one sample, sequenced in a study of Graves' ophthalmopathy and Graves' hyperthyroidism. The study amplified TCR beta CDR3 regions using RNA transcripts. HTBI-primed first-round RT-PCR preceded second-round multiplex PCR. TCRdb reprocessed the multiplex PCR reads with MiXCR, giving one entry per CDR3 protein. The sample contains a few hundred thousand distinct CDR3 sequences, about two fifths of which appear only once. Sequencing used peripheral blood or thyroid tissue (not recorded which). The source of these receptors is an adult man with Graves' hyperthyroidism.

This chain links TRBV12-3 or TRBV12-4 with TRBJ1-1; maybe TRBD1 (6 bases). CDR3 size: 12 residues. Trimming stripped 6 bases from V and 11 bases from J, with 16 bases between. The CDR3 spells CASRMDRSEAFF. DNA of the CDR3: TGTGCCAGCAGAATGGACAGAAGCGAGGCTTTCTTT.

With regard to this clonotype: Since a much larger clone is just one base distant, this may be a read error. The rearrangement links TRBV2 to TRBJ1-2; the D is unclear. From germline, CDR1 is SNHLY and CDR2 FYNNEI. This CDR3 region has 14 residues. The CDR3 nucleotides read TGTGCCAGCACCCAGAGGTCGCTTTTGGGTGGCTACGCCTTC. Protein sequence: CASTQRSLLGGYAF.

J is TRBJ1-5 and V is TRBV5-1, with TRBD1 identical over 7 bases. With the DNA end fitting TRBJ2-3 better, the J assignment may be wrong. The CDR3 length is 15 residues. The germline V gene has CDR1 SGHRS and CDR2 YFSETQ. The CDR3 sequence: CASSLKDRALYAQYF. Here the CDR3 DNA reads TGCGCCAGCAGCTTAAAAGACAGGGCCCTATATGCGCAGTATTTT.

The rearrangement uses TRBV9 and TRBJ2-4; 8 bases map to TRBD1. In germline, CDR1 is SGDLS, CDR2 YYNGEE. V was clipped by 3 bases and J by 8 bases; unmatched bases: 7. This CDR3 has 14 residues. This CDR3 reads CASSATGVRDIQYF. The CDR3 region has the DNA TGTGCCAGCAGCGCGACAGGGGTCCGGGACATTCAGTACTTC.

This chain joins TRBV20-1 and TRBJ2-1, with 12 positions matching TRBD2. CDR3 length: 20 residues. CDR1 DFQATT and CDR2 SNEGSKA come from the germline V gene (reference sequence). The J segment lost 1 base and the V segment lost 0 bases, leaving 13 bases of the junction unmatched. CDR3 loop: CSARDNTASGRGLSYNEQFF. The CDR3 bases are TGCAGTGCTAGAGATAATACGGCTAGCGGGAGGGGGCTTTCCTACAATGAGCAGTTCTTC.

This clonotype was seen only a few times. V is TRBV7-2 and J is TRBJ2-2; D is uncertain. The V end lost 5 bases, the J end lost 4 bases, and 17 bases lay between the germline ends. Germline-derived CDR1 and CDR2 are SGHTA and FQGNSA. CDR3 length equals 16 residues. Here the CDR3 DNA reads TGTGCCAGCAGCCCTCAAGGGCTCTGGCGCACCGGGGAGCTGTTTTTT. Translation gives CASSPQGLWRTGELFF.

This clonotype showed up just a few times. This sequence joins TRBV5-4 and TRBJ1-1, with 7 nucleotides matching TRBD1. CDR1 is SGHNT, CDR2 YYREEE, per germline (reference sequence). This CDR3 has 13 amino acids. J gave up 4 bases and V 5 bases, and 5 bases lay outside the gene matches. The CDR3 sequence: CASSKTGFTEAFF. The CDR3, as DNA: TGTGCCAGCAGTAAGACAGGGTTCACTGAAGCTTTCTTT.

This clonotype was found many times. The chain has TRBV10-3 and TRBJ1-2, with no clear D. CDR1 and CDR2 (germline): ENHRY, SYGVKD. V lost 6 bases to trimming and J lost 1 base, with 9 bases between them. This CDR3 has 13 residues. The DNA for the CDR3 is TGTGCCATCAGGCAGGAAGATAACTATGGCTACACCTTC. Translated, it gives CAIRQEDNYGYTF.

This clonotype was detected once. The chain couples TRBV4-1 to TRBJ1-4; D remains ambiguous. Trimming took 2 bases from V and 6 from J, leaving 19 bases between them. Germline values: CDR1 MGHRA, CDR2 YSYEKL. The CDR3 contains 17 residues. This CDR3 reads CASSQSRIWTVDEKLFF. CDR3 nucleotide sequence: TGCGCCAGCAGCCAATCCCGAATTTGGACTGTAGATGAAAAACTGTTTTTT.

This clonotype came up once. The chain carries TRBV2 and TRBJ2-6; 8 bases are shared with TRBD1. There are 14 residues in the CDR3. Trimming at V came to 8 bases and at J to 3 bases, leaving 3 bases not matched to a gene. Germline CDR1 is SNHLY and CDR2 is FYNNEI. The CDR3 sequence: CASDRGNGANVLTF. CDR3 DNA: TGTGCCAGCGACAGGGGAAATGGGGCCAACGTCCTGACTTTC.

This clonotype has ten or more counts. The V call is TRBV20-1, the J call TRBJ1-2; D is perhaps TRBD1 (5 bases). This CDR3 spans 13 amino acids. Germline assignment: CDR1 DFQATT and CDR2 SNEGSKA (reference sequence). V was pared by 7 bases and J by 6 bases, with 18 bases between. CDR3 protein: CSVLTQGEDGYTF. For the CDR3, the DNA is TGCAGTGTCCTTACTCAGGGAGAAGATGGCTACACCTTC.

In its sample, this clonotype was seen many times. V gene TRBV28 combines with J gene TRBJ1-2, with unresolved D. The V gene's germline CDR1 is MDHEN and CDR2 SYDVKM. CDR3 size: 13 residues. Trimming shortened V by 5 bases and J by 4 bases, and 11 bases separated the two germline ends. In DNA form, the CDR3 reads TGTGCCAGCAGTCCCACGGTTCTCTATGGCTACACCTTC. Translation: CASSPTVLYGYTF.

In regard to this clonotype: This may arise from a read error, as a much more abundant clone is one base away. The CDR3 bases are TGTGCCAGCAGACACCAATCCACTTACGAGCAGTACTTC. Translated: CASRHQSTYEQYF. This chain joins TRBV6-8 and TRBJ2-7; D not resolved. Germline CDR1 reads MNHGY; CDR2 reads SAAAGT. CDR3 size: 13 residues. Trimming took off 6 bases at V and 4 bases at J, with 13 bases between the two ends.

Ten or more counts support this clonotype. The genes are TRBV29-1 and TRBJ2-5, with D unresolved. Germline V CDR1 and CDR2: SQVTM, ANQGSEA. Trimming stripped 5 bases from V and 1 base from J, with 8 bases between. The CDR3 has 12 amino acids. Here the CDR3 DNA reads TGCAGCGTTTCCCCCTCCCAAGAGACCCAGTACTTC. As protein: CSVSPSQETQYF.

This clonotype has a handful of counts. This may stem from a read error, because a much larger clone lies one nucleotide away. The chain joins TRBV12-3 or TRBV12-4 to TRBJ2-5; D is perhaps TRBD1 (5 bases). Trimming left V 7 bases short and J 4 bases short, with 16 bases between. CDR3 length: 14 residues. CDR3 in DNA: TGTGCCAGCAATGAAGTAGGGGCTGGAGAGACCCAGTACTTC. As protein: CASNEVGAGETQYF.

This chain connects TRBV24-1 to TRBJ2-7; 8 bases align to TRBD2. Germline V CDR1 and CDR2: KGHDR, SFDVKD. Trimming took 6 bases from V and 3 from J; bases not matched to a gene: 6. This CDR3 comprises 14 residues. CDR3 in amino acids: CATSRGGLSYEQYF. CDR3 nucleotides: TGTGCCACCAGTCGGGGGGGGCTTAGCTACGAGCAGTACTTC.

This clonotype was recorded at least ten times. The rearrangement links TRBV20-1 to TRBJ1-5, with 8 bases lining up with TRBD1. Looked up from germline, CDR1 is DFQATT and CDR2 is SNEGSKA (reference sequence). The trim removed 4 bases at V and 6 bases at J, leaving 5 bases unmatched. The CDR3 covers 13 residues. CDR3 coding DNA: TGCAGTGCTACAAGGACAGGGTCTCAGCCCCAGCATTTT. Its translation: CSATRTGSQPQHF.

This clonotype has ten or more counts. The J gene is TRBJ1-1, the V gene TRBV7-9; the D gene is possibly TRBD1 (5 bases). This CDR3 is 17 amino acids long. The germline V gene has CDR1 SEHNR and CDR2 FQNEAQ (reference sequence). With 5 bases removed from V and 1 base from J, the gap between germline ends came to 20 bases. CDR3 in amino acids: CASSEGFGRPENTEAFF. The CDR3 DNA reads as TGTGCCAGCAGCGAGGGGTTTGGGAGGCCGGAGAACACTGAAGCTTTCTTT.

J is TRBJ2-7 and V is TRBV25-1; perhaps D is TRBD1 or TRBD2 (7 bases each). Per germline, CDR1 MGHDK and CDR2 SYGVNS. The CDR3 length is 14 residues. V was clipped by 5 bases and J by 7 bases, with 18 bases between them. Here the CDR3 DNA reads TGTGCCAGCAGTTTGAGGGGGCTAGCGGAGGAGCAGTACTTC. Amino acid sequence: CASSLRGLAEEQYF.

The J gene is TRBJ2-7, the V gene TRBV7-2, with TRBD2 as a possible D gene (6 bases). Germline CDR1 SGHTA, CDR2 FQGNSA. The CDR3 runs to 13 residues. V was clipped by 2 bases and J by 6 bases, with 11 bases between them. CDR3 amino acids: CASSLMGGTEQYF. The CDR3, as DNA: TGTGCCAGCAGCTTAATGGGGGGTACCGAGCAGTACTTC.

A remark on this clonotype: Here the CDR3 omits its conserved ending phenylalanine or tryptophan, so a read error is the likely source. The chain uses TRBV7-2 and TRBJ2-7, with D unclear. Germline lookup yields CDR1 SGHTA and CDR2 FQGNSA. V was clipped by 7 bases and J by 2 bases, with 18 bases between them. The CDR3 extends over 15 amino acids. CDR3 in DNA: TGTGCCAGCAACCCCACCGGGTCTCTTACCTACGAGCAGTACCTC. Translation gives CASNPTGSLTYEQYL.

This clonotype occurred many times. The chain is built from TRBV5-8 and TRBJ1-4; D unresolved. The V end lost 4 bases, the J end lost 8 bases, and 15 bases lay between the germline ends. The CDR3 sequence is 14 residues long. CDR1 SGHTS and CDR2 YDEGEE come from the germline V gene. CDR3 loop: CASSVSGAQEKLFF. As DNA, the CDR3 is TGTGCCAGCAGCGTGTCAGGAGCGCAAGAAAAACTGTTTTTT.

This clonotype has only one observation. V gene TRBV10-3 combines with J gene TRBJ1-4; D is perhaps TRBD1 (6 bases). The CDR3 is made up of 19 amino acids. Germline CDR1 and CDR2: ENHRY and SYGVKD. V lost 2 bases to trimming and J lost 3 bases, with 22 bases between them. CDR3 sequence: CAISEPGQKETQPNEKLFF. The CDR3 DNA follows: TGTGCCATCAGTGAGCCAGGACAGAAAGAGACCCAGCCTAATGAAAAACTGTTTTTT.

The J gene is TRBJ2-3, the V gene TRBV18, with D tentatively TRBD1 (5 bases). Germline values: CDR1 KGHSH, CDR2 LQKENI. The CDR3 has 16 amino acids. Trimming took off 3 bases at V and 2 bases at J, with 15 bases between the two ends. As DNA, the CDR3 is TGTGCCAGCTCACCTAGGTCGAGACAGACCACAGATACGCAGTATTTT. It specifies CASSPRSRQTTDTQYF.

This chain joins TRBV10-3 and TRBJ2-2; D gene uncertain. V dropped 3 bases and J dropped 4 bases, with 9 bases sitting between them. CDR1 and CDR2 from the germline V gene are ENHRY and SYGVKD. This CDR3 region has 14 residues. CDR3 sequence (DNA): TGTGCCATCAGTGACATTAAACCCACCGGGGAGCTGTTTTTT. It is translated as CAISDIKPTGELFF.

This clonotype came up many times. The J gene is TRBJ2-2, the V gene TRBV24-1, with D possibly matching TRBD1 (6 bases). Trimming stripped 6 bases from V and 6 bases from J, with 10 bases between. The CDR3 runs to 13 residues. Germline-derived CDR1 and CDR2 are KGHDR and SFDVKD. This CDR3 is CATSRAGAGELFF. In DNA form, the CDR3 reads TGTGCCACCAGTAGAGCAGGGGCCGGGGAGCTGTTTTTT.